This TCR beta chain was identified in a study of human thymus T cells. Profiling relied on immunoSEQ multiplex PCR, and the TCRdb table lists in-frame clones only, not all of them. Counted here are around 130,000 clones, around 94% occurring once; the ten biggest clones make up 0.02% to 0.03%. With 3 bases removed from V and 1 base from J, the gap between germline ends came to 10 bases. Germline CDR1 MNHEY, CDR2 SMNVEV (reference sequence). The CDR3 spans 14 residues. Corrective cardiac surgery supplied the resected thymus tissue. The chain carries TRBV27 and TRBJ2-7; D might be TRBD1 (5 bases). Sequenced material: thymus tissue. The receptor was derived from a boy under two years old with a congenital heart defect but otherwise immunologically healthy. This chain's CDR3 is CASSLWGASYEQYF. The CDR3 nucleotides read TGTGCCAGCAGTTTGTGGGGCGCGTCCTACGAGCAGTACTTC.